These 18 T cell receptor beta chains were sequenced from one sample in a study of radiotherapy plus CTLA-4 blockade in lung cancer (dated by TCRdb to 2017 to 2018). The library came from the immunoSEQ multiplex PCR assay. Sourced from immuneACCESS, this table was stored by TCRdb with only in-frame sequences that have V and J called. A share of the clones is absent; for the studies checked, an unresolved V gene accounts for under half, and the remainder has no known explanation. Across this sample there are more than 40,000 clones, with roughly 67% seen only once. The ten largest make up 20% to 25% of the sample. Sequenced material: peripheral blood, taken from a patient treated with radiotherapy plus ipilimumab. Receptors originate from a human donor with non-small cell lung cancer who had a partial response to radiotherapy plus ipilimumab.

This clone is a singleton in its sample. This chain joins TRBV5-1 and TRBJ2-1, with D possibly being TRBD2 (6 bases). Germline V gene data show CDR1 as SGHRS and CDR2 as YFSETQ. Trimming cost V 4 bases and J 5 bases, with 16 bases left between them. The CDR3 is 15 amino acids. The CDR3 sequence is CASSGEVGSNNEQFF. The DNA of the CDR3 is TGCGCCAGCAGCGGGGAGGTGGGAAGCAACAATGAGCAGTTCTTC.

This chain uses TRBV15 with TRBJ2-7; tentatively, D is TRBD2 (6 bases). V lost 1 base and J 1 base, leaving 11 bases between the germline ends. From germline, CDR1 is LNHNV and CDR2 YYDKDF (reference sequence). This CDR3 contains 15 residues. The CDR3 here is CATSRGGRFSYEQYF. The DNA of the CDR3 is TGTGCCACCAGCAGAGGTGGGAGGTTTTCCTACGAGCAGTACTTC.

The chain carries TRBV7-2 and TRBJ1-3; no firm D call. Trimming took 1 base from V and 0 from J, leaving 10 bases between them. Germline CDR1 reads SGHTA; CDR2 reads FQGNSA. This CDR3 has 16 residues. The CDR3 nucleotides read TGTGCCAGCAGCTTAGGTCCCCTGAGCTCTGGAAACACCATATATTTT. Translation gives CASSLGPLSSGNTIYF.

The chain uses TRBV30 and TRBJ2-6; D might be TRBD1 (6 bases). CDR3 length: 14 residues. Trimming cost V 4 bases and J 4 bases, with 11 bases left between them. From germline, CDR1 is GTSNPN and CDR2 SVGIG (reference sequence). CDR3 residues: CAWTTGRGANVLTF. In DNA, the CDR3 is TGTGCCTGGACTACAGGGCGCGGGGCCAACGTCCTGACTTTC.

The V and J genes are TRBV2 and TRBJ1-2; the D gene is possibly TRBD1 (5 bases). With 4 bases removed from V and 3 bases from J, the gap between germline ends came to 9 bases. The CDR3 runs to 13 residues. Germline CDR1 is SNHLY and CDR2 is FYNNEI. CDR3 sequence reads: CASSVQVDYGYTF. The CDR3 DNA reads as TGTGCCAGCAGTGTACAGGTAGACTATGGCTACACCTTC.

This chain joins TRBV30 and TRBJ2-3; 10 bases are shared with TRBD1. CDR1 is GTSNPN, CDR2 SVGIG, per germline (reference sequence). The length of the CDR3 is 14 residues. With 2 bases clipped from V and 6 bases from J, the junction kept 5 bases outside the gene matches. Here the CDR3 DNA reads TGTGCCTGGAGTCCCGGGACAGGGGTGGATACGCAGTATTTT. Translating it yields CAWSPGTGVDTQYF.

The V and J genes are TRBV5-1 and TRBJ1-2; tentative D call: TRBD1 (5 bases). There are 12 residues in the CDR3. The ends were cut back, 0 bases at V and 5 bases at J, with 5 bases in the middle. From germline, CDR1 is SGHRS and CDR2 YFSETQ. The CDR3 DNA sequence: TGCGCCAGCAGCTTGGGACAGTATGGCTACACCTTC. This encodes CASSLGQYGYTF.

This sequence joins TRBV15 and TRBJ1-1, with 9 bases lining up with TRBD1. The junction had 7 bases not matched to a gene; V was cut back by 3 bases and J by 5 bases. Germline V CDR1 and CDR2: LNHNV, YYDKDF (reference sequence). The CDR3 length is 15 residues. CDR3 residues: CATSRDRGIKTEAFF. The DNA of the CDR3 is TGTGCCACCAGCAGGGACAGGGGAATAAAAACTGAAGCTTTCTTT.

The gene calls are TRBV6-6 and TRBJ1-1; the match to TRBD1 covers 7 bases. The CDR3 extends over 16 amino acids. Germline loops: CDR1 MNHNY, CDR2 SVGAGI (reference sequence). V dropped 7 bases and J dropped 4; count of bases not matched to a gene: 15. CDR3 DNA: TGTGCCAGCACCTACGGGGGTAGGGGGCAGGGCACTGAAGCTTTCTTT. Protein sequence: CASTYGGRGQGTEAFF.

The rearrangement uses TRBV9 and TRBJ1-2; 9 bases are a match to TRBD1. Germline CDR1 reads SGDLS; CDR2 reads YYNGEE. The CDR3 loop spans 15 amino acids. With 3 bases clipped from V and 5 bases from J, the junction kept 8 bases outside the gene matches. The CDR3 nucleotides read TGTGCCAGCAGCGCCTCCGGGACAGGGTCGTATGGCTACACCTTC. This translates into CASSASGTGSYGYTF.

For the CDR3, the DNA is TGTGCCTGGAGTGGCCCCGTGGGACACGGATATGAGCAGTTCTTC. This gives the protein CAWSGPVGHGYEQFF. The V call is TRBV30, the J call TRBJ2-1, with TRBD1 as a possible D gene (6 bases). The germline V gene has CDR1 GTSNPN and CDR2 SVGIG (reference sequence). The V end was cut by 1 base, the J end by 8 bases, with 18 bases between. The CDR3 runs 15 residues.

J is TRBJ2-7 and V is TRBV4-2; no reliable D call. The V gene lost 0 bases and the J gene lost 4 bases, with 13 bases spanning the gap. This CDR3 comprises 15 residues. Germline assignment: CDR1 LGHNA and CDR2 YNFKEQ. The DNA for the CDR3 is TGTGCCAGCAGCCAAGAATTGGGCAACGGATACGAGCAGTACTTC. It yields the protein CASSQELGNGYEQYF.

The V call is TRBV6-5, the J call TRBJ2-3; TRBD2 matches at 10 bases. The CDR3 is made up of 15 amino acids. J gave up 1 base and V 4 bases, and 2 bases lay outside the gene matches. In germline, CDR1 is MNHEY, CDR2 SVGAGI. CDR3 coding DNA: TGTGCCAGCAGTTGGACTAGCGGAGGCACAGATACGCAGTATTTT. Translating gives CASSWTSGGTDTQYF.

The rearrangement joins TRBV7-9 to TRBJ2-3; D perhaps matches TRBD1 (8 bases). Trimming shortened V by 5 bases and J by 3 bases, and 15 bases separated the two germline ends. There are 15 residues in the CDR3. Germline lookup yields CDR1 SEHNR and CDR2 FQNEAQ (reference sequence). CDR3 sequence reads: CASSRDRGGTDTQYF. CDR3 coding DNA: TGTGCCAGCAGCCGAGACAGGGGAGGGACAGATACGCAGTATTTT.

This chain connects TRBV27 to TRBJ2-3; 11 positions match TRBD2. Per germline, CDR1 MNHEY and CDR2 SMNVEV (reference sequence). The CDR3 runs 13 residues. The junction had 2 bases not matched to a gene; V was cut back by 6 bases and J by 6 bases. The CDR3 sequence is CASRPSGGDTQYF. The CDR3 region has the DNA TGTGCCAGCAGGCCTAGCGGGGGGGATACGCAGTATTTT.

This clone was detected only a few times. The rearrangement joins TRBV9 to TRBJ2-7, with 8 bases lining up with TRBD1. This CDR3 is 15 amino acids long. The junction had 4 bases not matched to a gene; V was cut back by 0 bases and J by 2 bases. Germline V lookup: CDR1 SGDLS, CDR2 YYNGEE. CDR3 in DNA: TGTGCCAGCAGCGTAGAAGGACAGGGCGCCTACGAGCAGTACTTC. As protein: CASSVEGQGAYEQYF.

The genes are TRBV30 and TRBJ1-1, with a weak D call TRBD1 (5 bases). V was clipped by 4 bases and J by 1 base, with 19 bases between them. This CDR3 contains 16 residues. CDR1 and CDR2 (germline): GTSNPN, SVGIG (reference sequence). The CDR3 reads CAWTSRWRDSNTEAFF. As DNA, the CDR3 is TGTGCCTGGACCAGTCGATGGCGGGACTCGAACACTGAAGCTTTCTTT.

The CDR3 loop reads CASSIRTSGSLRTGELFF. CDR3 DNA sequence: TGTGCCAGTAGTATACGGACTAGCGGGAGTCTTAGGACCGGGGAGCTGTTTTTT. J is TRBJ2-2 and V is TRBV19; 13 bases fit TRBD2. The CDR3 spans 18 residues. V gave up 2 bases and J gave up 5 bases; unmatched junction bases: 8. Germline-derived CDR1 and CDR2 are LNHDA and SQIVND (reference sequence). The whole variable domain, remainder taken from reference TRBV19 and TRBJ2-2, is DGGITQSPKYLFRKEGQNVTLSCEQNLNHDAMYWYRQDPGQGLRLIYYSQIVNDFQKGDIAEGYSVSREKKESFPLTVTSAQKNPTAFYLCASSIRTSGSLRTGELFFGEGSRLTVL.